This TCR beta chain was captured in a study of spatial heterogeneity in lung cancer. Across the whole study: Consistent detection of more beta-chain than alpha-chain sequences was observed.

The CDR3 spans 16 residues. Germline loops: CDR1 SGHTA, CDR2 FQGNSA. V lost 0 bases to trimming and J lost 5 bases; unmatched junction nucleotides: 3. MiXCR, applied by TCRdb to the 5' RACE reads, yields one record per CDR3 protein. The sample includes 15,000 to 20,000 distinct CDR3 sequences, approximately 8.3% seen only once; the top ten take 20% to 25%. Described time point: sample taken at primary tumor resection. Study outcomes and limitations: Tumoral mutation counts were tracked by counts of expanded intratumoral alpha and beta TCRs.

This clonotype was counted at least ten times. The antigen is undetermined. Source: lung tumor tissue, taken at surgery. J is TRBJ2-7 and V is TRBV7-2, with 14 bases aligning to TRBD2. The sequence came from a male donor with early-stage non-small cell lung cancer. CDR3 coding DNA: TGTGCCAGCAGCTTAGCCGGGACTAGCGGGGGCCACGAGCAGTACTTC. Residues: CASSLAGTSGGHEQYF. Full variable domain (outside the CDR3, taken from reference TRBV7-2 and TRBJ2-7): GAGVSQSPSNKVTEKGKDVELRCDPISGHTALYWYRQSLGQGLEFLIYFQGNSAPDKSGLPSDRFSAERTGGSVSTLTIQRTQQEDSAVYLCASSLAGTSGGHEQYFGPGTRLTVT.